The rows below give T cell receptor beta chains drawn from one sample of a study of T-cell memory formation after mild COVID-19. TCRdb recomputed calls from the 5' RACE reads with MiXCR, one row per CDR3 protein. In the table there are 14,000 to 15,000 distinct CDR3 sequences, about 22% of which are singletons. Sequenced input: PBMCs or a T cell subset sorted from them (not recorded which). Every receptor here comes from a man aged 18 to 30 who had mild COVID-19 (a few samples of this study predate the infection). Cell type and time point are not known. Both conserved end residues are part of each CDR3. Each record gives: clone size, J gene, D gene, V gene, CDR3 DNA, CDR3 protein. D genes are given only for firm matches. Only part of the rows carry a size: once, few, many, or a class if the clone is expanded.

few,TRBJ1-1,-,TRBV3-1,TGTGCCAGCAGCCAAAGGTTGGGAGGGGTGGACACTGAAGCTTTCTTT,CASSQRLGGVDTEAFF
many,TRBJ2-2,-,TRBV27,TGTGCCAGCAGCCCCTTAGGGGGGCTGAACACCGGGGAGCTGTTTTTT,CASSPLGGLNTGELFF
-,TRBJ2-5,-,TRBV12-3/TRBV12-4,TGTGCCAGCAGTTTACCTCGGGTAGCTCGCGAGACCCAGTACTTC,CASSLPRVARETQYF
few,TRBJ2-1,-,TRBV7-8,TGTGCCAGCAGCTTATTCCGGGACGAGGGGGCCTACAATGAGCAGTTCTTC,CASSLFRDEGAYNEQFF
many,TRBJ2-1,TRBD2,TRBV7-3,TGTGCCAGCAGCTTCGCGGGAGGTGGTCCCCATGAGCAGTTCTTC,CASSFAGGGPHEQFF
-,TRBJ2-1,TRBD2,TRBV7-2,TGTGCCAGCAGCAGAGAATTAGCGGGAGGGTACAATGAGCAGTTCTTC,CASSRELAGGYNEQFF
-,TRBJ1-5,-,TRBV2,TGTGCCAGCAGTGAAGCATCTTTCAGCAATCAGCCCCAGCATTTT,CASSEASFSNQPQHF
many,TRBJ1-1,-,TRBV7-9,TGTGCCAGCAGCTTAGGCATGAACGGGAACACTGAAGCTTTCTTT,CASSLGMNGNTEAFF
many,TRBJ1-5,TRBD1,TRBV6-5,TGTGCCAGCAAACGGGACAGGGACTGGGGTCAGCCCCAGCATTTT,CASKRDRDWGQPQHF
many,TRBJ2-7,-,TRBV4-1,TGCGCCAGCACCCAAGCCCACGGACAGTTCTACGAGCAGTACTTC,CASTQAHGQFYEQYF